The entry below gives a single TCR beta chain sequence along with its context. Any patient presenting with uncontrolled infection, other autoimmune disease, pregnancy or lactation was left out. Diagnoses used clinical symptoms, serum thyroxine and TRAb, thyroid ultrasound and orbital computed tomography. V was trimmed by 5 bases and J by 6 bases, leaving 6 bases between them. Germline-derived CDR1 and CDR2 are SEHNR and FQNEAQ (reference sequence). The CDR3 has 11 residues. This record comes from a study of T cells in Graves' hyperthyroidism and ophthalmopathy. Amplification targeted TCR beta CDR3 regions from RNA transcripts. First-round RT-PCR targeting the TCR CDR3 was performed with the HTBI primer set. MiXCR, run by TCRdb on the multiplex PCR reads, gives a single entry per CDR3 protein. The sample shows fewer than 600,000 distinct CDR3 sequences, 11% to 15% of them seen only once.

The chain employs TRBV7-9 and TRBJ2-3; D remains unclear. Sequenced input: blood. The sequence was collected from a middle-aged woman with Graves' hyperthyroidism. The CDR3 region is CASSAVDTQYF. In DNA, the CDR3 is TGTGCCAGCAGCGCCGTCGATACGCAGTATTTT.